Shown below are 29 T cell receptor beta chains from a single sample sequenced in a study of identical twins. TCRdb used MiXCR to reprocess the 5' RACE reads, holding one entry per CDR3 protein. The sample has a few hundred thousand distinct CDR3 sequences, approximately 10% seen once. The same data also contributed to another study, on yellow fever vaccine responses in identical twins.

The specimen was PBMCs. Receptors originate from a woman under 30 in good health.

This chain joins TRBV12-3 or TRBV12-4 and TRBJ2-5; 8 bases are a match to TRBD2. The CDR3 loop spans 16 amino acids. Losses at the gene ends were 3 bases for V and 1 base for J; bases not matched to a gene: 7. CDR3: CASSFLSGRAQETQYF. The DNA of the CDR3 is TGTGCCAGCAGTTTTTTGTCCGGGAGGGCCCAAGAGACCCAGTACTTC.

This clonotype has a handful of counts. The gene calls are TRBV20-1 and TRBJ1-6, with D hard to call. This CDR3 is 12 amino acids long. The germline CDR1 and CDR2 sequences are DFQATT and SNEGSKA (reference sequence). The germline V and J ends were trimmed by 6 bases and 7 bases, with 10 bases remaining between them. This chain's CDR3 is CSAPTGNSPLHF. CDR3 nucleotides: TGCAGTGCCCCGACGGGGAATTCACCCCTCCACTTT.

There are many counts of this clonotype. This chain joins TRBV2 and TRBJ2-7; D perhaps matches TRBD1 (5 bases). The CDR3 length is 15 residues. Germline CDR1 SNHLY, CDR2 FYNNEI. V lost 6 bases and J 7 bases, leaving 22 bases between the germline ends. The CDR3 spells CASRNDRTLFGEQYF. The CDR3 DNA reads TGTGCCAGCAGAAACGACCGGACACTCTTCGGGGAGCAGTACTTC.

This clonotype was counted only a few times. The gene calls are TRBV5-1 and TRBJ2-3, with TRBD2 matching over 9 bases. The CDR3 runs to 14 residues. V shed 5 bases and J 4 bases; nucleotides not matched to a gene: 5. CDR1 is SGHRS, CDR2 YFSETQ, per germline. The CDR3 DNA follows: TGCGCCAGCAGACCTTGGACTAGCGCAGATACGCAGTATTTT. The encoded protein is CASRPWTSADTQYF.

This clonotype was recorded a few times. This chain uses TRBV4-1 with TRBJ2-7; TRBD1 or TRBD2 may be the D gene (5 bases each). CDR1 MGHRA and CDR2 YSYEKL come from the germline V gene. This CDR3 has 15 amino acids. The V and J ends lost 4 bases and 0 bases respectively, with 13 bases between them. The CDR3: CASSPWDGISYEQYF. CDR3 DNA sequence: TGCGCCAGCAGCCCCTGGGACGGCATCTCCTACGAGCAGTACTTC.

The sample holds many counts of this clonotype. The chain couples TRBV6-2 or TRBV6-3 to TRBJ2-1; 11 positions match TRBD2. Germline-derived CDR1 and CDR2 are MNHEY and SVGEGT. Trimming at V came to 6 bases and at J to 4 bases, leaving 17 bases not matched to a gene. This CDR3 comprises 19 residues. For the CDR3, the DNA is TGTGCCAGCAGACCTCTGGGACTAGCGGCCTCTAAACAGTACAATGAGCAGTTCTTC. As protein: CASRPLGLAASKQYNEQFF.

The V and J genes are TRBV10-3 and TRBJ2-4; possible D gene TRBD2, 6 bases. Per germline, CDR1 ENHRY and CDR2 SYGVKD. V was shortened by 1 base and J by 0 bases, with 19 bases between the two germline ends. The CDR3 extends over 19 amino acids. The DNA for the CDR3 is TGTGCCATCAGTGAGTTCGGAGGGTCAATGGTTGTAGCCAAAAACATTCAGTACTTC. It yields the protein CAISEFGGSMVVAKNIQYF.

This clonotype was seen ten or more times. The chain joins TRBV10-2 to TRBJ2-2; 8 positions agree with TRBD2. V was clipped by 2 bases and J by 13 bases; unmatched bases: 3. The CDR3 spans 12 residues. Germline values: CDR1 WSHSY, CDR2 SAAADI. The CDR3 DNA is TGCGCCAGCAGTGAGCCGGGACTAGTGCTGTTTTTT. This translates into CASSEPGLVLFF.

The genes are TRBV29-1 and TRBJ2-1, with TRBD1 as a possible D gene (6 bases). Germline assignment: CDR1 SQVTM and CDR2 ANQGSEA. V lost 3 bases to trimming and J lost 0 bases, with 15 bases between them. This CDR3 is built from 16 residues. This chain's CDR3 is CSVDGVEGGSYNEQFF. In DNA form, the CDR3 reads TGCAGCGTTGACGGGGTGGAAGGGGGCTCCTACAATGAGCAGTTCTTC.

This sequence joins TRBV5-1 and TRBJ1-3, with TRBD1 matching 9 bases. V shed 0 bases and J 4 bases; nucleotides not matched to a gene: 2. Per the germline V gene, CDR1 is SGHRS and CDR2 is YFSETQ. This CDR3 is built from 15 residues. CDR3 bases: TGCGCCAGCAGCTTGGTGACAGGGGGAGGAAACACCATATATTTT. Residues: CASSLVTGGGNTIYF.

This chain links TRBV5-1 with TRBJ1-2; D uncertain. Germline CDR1 and CDR2: SGHRS and YFSETQ. The V end was cut by 0 bases, the J end by 1 base, with 10 bases between. This CDR3 has 15 residues. The CDR3 sequence is CASSLGPTNNYGYTF. DNA for the CDR3: TGCGCCAGCAGCTTGGGGCCGACGAATAACTATGGCTACACCTTC.

This clonotype was picked up a small number of times. This chain connects TRBV6-5 to TRBJ1-2; D is unclear. The CDR3 length is 13 residues. V gave up 2 bases and J gave up 8 bases, with 12 bases separating them. Germline V gene lookup returns CDR1 MNHEY and CDR2 SVGAGI. The chain's CDR3 is CASSYAEGWGYTF. The DNA of the CDR3 is TGTGCCAGCAGTTACGCGGAAGGCTGGGGCTACACCTTC.

This clonotype came up a few times. The chain joins TRBV7-2 to TRBJ2-5; TRBD2 is a possible D gene (5 bases). Trimming took 2 bases from V and 2 from J, leaving 15 bases between them. From germline, CDR1 is SGHTA and CDR2 FQGNSA. CDR3 length equals 16 residues. The CDR3 here is CASSLTRTLRQETQYF. CDR3 in DNA: TGTGCCAGCAGCTTAACCAGGACTCTTCGACAAGAGACCCAGTACTTC. Based on the CDR3 plus reference TRBV7-2 and TRBJ2-5, the full variable domain is GAGVSQSPSNKVTEKGKDVELRCDPISGHTALYWYRQSLGQGLEFLIYFQGNSAPDKSGLPSDRFSAERTGGSVSTLTIQRTQQEDSAVYLCASSLTRTLRQETQYFGPGTRLLVL.

This clonotype came up a few times. The chain couples TRBV5-1 to TRBJ2-3; no clear D gene. Between the trimmed V and J ends, which lost 5 bases and 6 bases, there was a span of 13 bases. CDR3 length: 13 residues. Germline-derived CDR1 and CDR2 are SGHRS and YFSETQ. The CDR3 DNA follows: TGCGCCAGCAGAGGCGCGGCAGAGGATACGCAGTATTTT. Protein sequence: CASRGAAEDTQYF.

The chain uses TRBV28 and TRBJ2-7; the match to TRBD1 covers 10 bases. The CDR3 is made up of 20 amino acids. Unmatched junction bases numbered 21, after V lost 3 bases and J lost 4 bases. The germline V gene encodes CDR1 MDHEN and CDR2 SYDVKM. The CDR3 bases are TGTGCCAGCAGTTTCCCTCGCCGGGACAGGGGTCTTGTATCTATTTACGAGCAGTACTTC. Protein sequence: CASSFPRRDRGLVSIYEQYF.

This clonotype was observed a few times. This chain uses TRBV6-2 or TRBV6-3 with TRBJ2-1; D might be TRBD1 (6 bases). The germline V gene encodes CDR1 MNHEY and CDR2 SVGEGT. V was clipped by 0 bases and J by 5 bases, with 14 bases between them. CDR3 length equals 16 residues. Here the CDR3 DNA reads TGTGCCAGCAGTTACTCCGGCTGGTGGGGGCACAATGAGCAGTTCTTC. Translation gives CASSYSGWWGHNEQFF.

The chain combines TRBV5-1 with TRBJ2-5; 8 nucleotides line up with TRBD1. V lost 3 bases to trimming and J lost 0 bases; unmatched junction nucleotides: 7. This CDR3 spans 16 amino acids. The germline gives CDR1 SGHRS, CDR2 YFSETQ. The CDR3 region is CASSSNRGAYQETQYF. The CDR3 bases are TGCGCCAGCAGCTCCAACAGGGGGGCGTACCAAGAGACCCAGTACTTC.

This clonotype was seen a single time. V and J are TRBV15 and TRBJ2-5; possible D gene TRBD2, 6 bases. Per the germline V gene, CDR1 is LNHNV and CDR2 is YYDKDF (reference sequence). The CDR3 covers 14 residues. The V and J ends lost 2 bases and 2 bases respectively, with 9 bases between them. This chain's CDR3 is CATSRPAGQETQYF. In DNA form, the CDR3 reads TGTGCCACCAGCAGACCGGCGGGACAAGAGACCCAGTACTTC.

The rearrangement joins TRBV6-4 to TRBJ2-1, with D perhaps TRBD1 or TRBD2 (5 bases each). V gave up 0 bases and J gave up 6 bases, with 9 bases separating them. Germline-derived CDR1 and CDR2 are MRHNA and SNTAGT. This CDR3 is 14 amino acids long. The CDR3 DNA is TGTGCCAGCAGTGACTCCGGGGCTCTCAATGAGCAGTTCTTC. This sequence encodes CASSDSGALNEQFF.

Many counts were recorded for this clonotype. The J gene is TRBJ2-7, the V gene TRBV29-1; 7 bases line up with TRBD1. Germline-derived CDR1 and CDR2 are SQVTM and ANQGSEA. J was trimmed by 4 bases and V by 2 bases; bases with no gene match: 5. This CDR3 has 13 amino acids. CDR3 amino acids: CSVELTGLYEQYF. The CDR3 DNA reads as TGCAGCGTTGAATTGACAGGGTTGTACGAGCAGTACTTC.

This chain uses TRBV4-2 with TRBJ2-3; D possibly matches TRBD1 or TRBD2 (6 bases each). This CDR3 has 18 amino acids. The V and J ends lost 0 bases and 4 bases respectively, with 20 bases between them. Germline-derived CDR1 and CDR2 are LGHNA and YNFKEQ. The CDR3 loop reads CASSQEVQGGMFADTQYF. DNA of the CDR3: TGTGCCAGCAGCCAAGAGGTACAGGGCGGGATGTTTGCAGATACGCAGTATTTT.

This clonotype appeared many times. The rearrangement uses TRBV6-1 and TRBJ2-1; D is tentatively TRBD1 or TRBD2 (6 bases each). V was cut by 10 bases and J by 0 bases, with 13 bases left in between. This CDR3 has 14 amino acids. Germline V gene lookup returns CDR1 MNHNS and CDR2 SASEGT. The chain's CDR3 is CATRGRDSYNEQFF. In DNA form, the CDR3 reads TGTGCCACCCGGGGGCGGGACTCCTACAATGAGCAGTTCTTC.

The sample holds many counts of this clonotype. J is TRBJ2-3 and V is TRBV12-3 or TRBV12-4; 11 bases are shared with TRBD2. This CDR3 region has 15 residues. V shed 2 bases, J shed 6 bases, and the junction held 4 bases outside the gene matches. The DNA for the CDR3 is TGTGCCAGCAGTTTACGACTAGCGGGGAGGGATACGCAGTATTTT. Translating gives CASSLRLAGRDTQYF.

This chain connects TRBV29-1 to TRBJ1-3; 7 nucleotides match TRBD1. Germline V CDR1 and CDR2: SQVTM, ANQGSEA. This CDR3 is 14 amino acids long. J was trimmed by 1 base and V by 4 bases; bases with no gene match: 4. CDR3 sequence reads: CSVAQGLSGNTIYF. The CDR3 region has the DNA TGCAGCGTTGCACAGGGGCTTTCTGGAAACACCATATATTTT.

The chain employs TRBV14 and TRBJ2-1, with 10 nucleotides matching TRBD2. Germline V gene data show CDR1 as SGHDN and CDR2 as FVKESK. The CDR3 extends over 19 amino acids. V dropped 3 bases and J dropped 4; count of bases not matched to a gene: 15. DNA for the CDR3: TGTGCCAGCAGCCAGGGGAGAGCGGGAGGGCCTGGACTTTACAATGAGCAGTTCTTC. It specifies CASSQGRAGGPGLYNEQFF.

This clonotype was recorded many times. The chain uses TRBV3-1 and TRBJ2-5; weak D call: TRBD2 (5 bases). The CDR3 spans 15 residues. The V end was cut by 1 base, the J end by 5 bases, with 14 bases between. CDR1 is LGHDT and CDR2 is YNNKEL in the germline V gene (reference sequence). CDR3 coding DNA: TGTGCCAGCAGCCAAGGCACTACCAGCGGTGAGACCCAGTACTTC. Encoded protein: CASSQGTTSGETQYF.

The rearrangement joins TRBV6-1 to TRBJ1-5; 8 bases agree with TRBD1. The CDR3 has 14 amino acids. CDR1 MNHNS and CDR2 SASEGT come from the germline V gene. V lost 8 bases and J lost 3; bases outside the gene matches: 6. Here the CDR3 DNA reads TGTGCCAGCTATAGACAGGGGAACAATCAGCCCCAGCATTTT. Encoded protein: CASYRQGNNQPQHF.

This clonotype appeared a few times. The V gene is TRBV4-3, the J gene TRBJ2-1, with 8 bases matching TRBD2. V was pared by 0 bases and J by 3 bases, with 7 bases of the junction left unmatched. This CDR3 region has 17 residues. Germline V lookup: CDR1 LGHNA, CDR2 YSLEER. The CDR3 sequence is CASSQDSGTRSYNEQFF. CDR3 DNA: TGCGCCAGCAGCCAAGATTCGGGGACTAGAAGCTACAATGAGCAGTTCTTC.

This clonotype was counted ten times or more. The gene calls are TRBV29-1 and TRBJ2-2; the D gene is possibly TRBD1 (6 bases). The ends were cut back, 7 bases at V and 5 bases at J, with 14 bases in the middle. The germline CDR1 and CDR2 sequences are SQVTM and ANQGSEA. This CDR3 contains 13 residues. CDR3 sequence reads: CSAEGDGTGELFF. In nucleotides, the CDR3 is TGCAGCGCCGAGGGGGACGGAACCGGGGAGCTGTTTTTT.